What follows are 20 T cell receptor beta chains derived from one specimen sequenced in a study of T cells after yellow fever vaccination. TCRdb reprocessed the 5' RACE reads via MiXCR and lists one record per CDR3 protein. The repertoire holds a few hundred thousand distinct CDR3 sequences, with around 6.8% as singletons. Material: PBMCs, obtained roughly 46 days after the first yellow fever vaccination. These receptor sequences come from a young man who received the YFV17D yellow fever vaccine.

This clonotype was detected ten times or more. Written as DNA, the CDR3 is TGTGCCAGCAGCCCCGGACAGGAGGGTAACACTGAAGCTTTCTTT. Encoded protein: CASSPGQEGNTEAFF. This chain connects TRBV6-1 to TRBJ1-1; 7 positions agree with TRBD1. CDR3 size: 15 residues. Germline V gives CDR1 MNHNS, CDR2 SASEGT. V gave up 6 bases and J gave up 2 bases; unmatched junction bases: 9.

This clonotype was picked up many times. CDR3 protein: CASSLQAPADTQYF. The DNA of the CDR3 is TGTGCCAGCAGTTTACAGGCCCCCGCAGATACGCAGTATTTT. V usage is TRBV12-3 or TRBV12-4 and J usage is TRBJ2-3; no firm D call. V gave up 2 bases and J gave up 4 bases, with 10 bases separating them. There are 14 residues in the CDR3.

V gene TRBV6-1 combines with J gene TRBJ1-1; possibly TRBD1 for D (5 bases). The V end was cut by 6 bases, the J end by 4 bases, with 21 bases between. CDR3 size: 16 residues. Germline V lookup: CDR1 MNHNS, CDR2 SASEGT. CDR3 region: CASSFRATGVGTEAFF. CDR3 in DNA: TGTGCCAGCAGCTTCCGAGCCACAGGCGTAGGCACTGAAGCTTTCTTT.

This clonotype was counted between two and nine times. The J gene is TRBJ1-5, the V gene TRBV5-1; 7 nucleotides match TRBD1. V lost 0 bases to trimming and J lost 4 bases; unmatched junction nucleotides: 4. In germline, CDR1 is SGHRS, CDR2 YFSETQ. This CDR3 is built from 15 residues. DNA of the CDR3: TGCGCCAGCAGCTTGGAGGGGGCGAGAAATCAGCCCCAGCATTTT. The encoded protein is CASSLEGARNQPQHF.

This clonotype came up many times. The rearrangement joins TRBV12-3 or TRBV12-4 to TRBJ1-1; the D is unclear. The CDR3 totals 15 residues. V was clipped by 4 bases and J by 0 bases, with 12 bases between them. The CDR3 bases are TGTGCCAGCAGTTCCCGGCTTCGATTGAACACTGAAGCTTTCTTT. This translates into CASSSRLRLNTEAFF.

This clonotype was counted at least ten times. The chain carries TRBV20-1 and TRBJ2-1; 9 positions match TRBD1. This CDR3 contains 15 residues. Per germline, CDR1 DFQATT and CDR2 SNEGSKA (reference sequence). V gave up 0 bases and J gave up 2 bases; unmatched junction bases: 2. CDR3 in amino acids: CSARDRDRAYNEQFF. CDR3 sequence (DNA): TGCAGTGCTAGAGACCGGGACAGGGCCTACAATGAGCAGTTCTTC.

The chain has TRBV29-1 and TRBJ1-3; no clear D gene. CDR1 SQVTM and CDR2 ANQGSEA come from the germline V gene. The CDR3 sequence is 14 residues long. Between the trimmed V and J ends, which lost 3 bases and 0 bases, there was a span of 9 bases. This CDR3 is CSVDAASSGNTIYF. The CDR3 nucleotides are TGCAGCGTTGATGCGGCGAGCTCTGGAAACACCATATATTTT.

V and J are TRBV5-1 and TRBJ2-2, with D possibly being TRBD1 (6 bases). This CDR3 region has 15 residues. V was clipped by 1 base and J by 6 bases, with 13 bases between them. From germline, CDR1 is SGHRS and CDR2 YFSETQ. CDR3 DNA: TGCGCCAGCAGCTTGCAAACAGGGAGCGCCGGGGAGCTGTTTTTT. It translates to CASSLQTGSAGELFF.

This clonotype was seen repeatedly, ten times or more. The CDR3 coding sequence is TGCGCCAGCAGCCAGGGACTAGCGGGGGGTGAGACCCAGTACTTC. Its translation: CASSQGLAGGETQYF. The chain is built from TRBV4-1 and TRBJ2-5; TRBD2 agrees at 15 bases. The CDR3 loop spans 15 amino acids. The junction had 1 base not matched to a gene; V was cut back by 3 bases and J by 5 bases. Germline loops: CDR1 MGHRA, CDR2 YSYEKL.

In DNA, the CDR3 is TGCGCCAGCAGCCTGACCCCCTTGGGCAATGAGCAGTTCTTC. Its protein is CASSLTPLGNEQFF. The chain is built from TRBV4-1 and TRBJ2-1; D unresolved. The CDR3 contains 14 residues. CDR1 MGHRA and CDR2 YSYEKL come from the germline V gene. The V gene lost 4 bases and the J gene lost 6 bases, with 13 bases spanning the gap.

This clonotype turned up a few times. The chain recombines TRBV4-1 with TRBJ1-2; D is unresolved. The germline CDR1 and CDR2 sequences are MGHRA and YSYEKL. Trimming stripped 3 bases from V and 8 bases from J, with 13 bases between. The CDR3 is 13 residues long. The CDR3 nucleotides are TGCGCCAGCAGCCATTTTATGAGCTTAGGCTACACCTTC. Protein product: CASSHFMSLGYTF.

This clonotype was seen repeatedly, ten times or more. This chain uses TRBV6-4 with TRBJ2-3, with 7 bases aligning to TRBD2. V trimming: 0 bases; J trimming: 1 base; junction bases outside the gene matches: 1. This CDR3 region has 15 residues. CDR1 and CDR2 (germline): MRHNA, SNTAGT. The DNA for the CDR3 is TGTGCCAGCAGTGACTCGAGCGGGGGCACAGATACGCAGTATTTT. As protein: CASSDSSGGTDTQYF.

The chain couples TRBV7-9 to TRBJ1-6; D call uncertain. The CDR3 is made up of 14 amino acids. The V end lost 5 bases, the J end lost 4 bases, and 9 bases lay between the germline ends. In germline, CDR1 is SEHNR, CDR2 FQNEAQ (reference sequence). CDR3 nucleotide sequence: TGTGCCAGCAGCACCGTCCAATATAATTCACCCCTCCACTTT. Translated, it gives CASSTVQYNSPLHF.

The sample holds a few counts of this clonotype. The genes are TRBV7-2 and TRBJ2-1; TRBD2 aligns across 8 bases. This CDR3 is 16 amino acids long. In germline, CDR1 is SGHTA, CDR2 FQGNSA. Unmatched junction bases numbered 15, after V lost 5 bases and J lost 9 bases. Here the CDR3 reads CASSLTGGVATFEQFF. As DNA, the CDR3 is TGTGCCAGCAGCCTTACGGGGGGGGTAGCGACCTTTGAGCAGTTCTTC. Full variable domain (rest looked up from reference TRBV7-2 and TRBJ2-1): GAGVSQSPSNKVTEKGKDVELRCDPISGHTALYWYRQSLGQGLEFLIYFQGNSAPDKSGLPSDRFSAERTGGSVSTLTIQRTQQEDSAVYLCASSLTGGVATFEQFFGPGTRLTVL.

V and J are TRBV15 and TRBJ1-2; weak D call: TRBD1 (5 bases). This CDR3 contains 15 residues. Between the trimmed V and J ends, which lost 4 bases and 2 bases, there was a span of 14 bases. Looked up from germline, CDR1 is LNHNV and CDR2 is YYDKDF (reference sequence). Here the CDR3 reads CATSTQGEANYGYTF. The CDR3, as DNA: TGTGCCACCAGCACTCAGGGAGAGGCAAACTATGGCTACACCTTC.

This sequence joins TRBV6-5 and TRBJ1-2; D possibly corresponds to TRBD1 (6 bases). The CDR3 runs to 13 residues. Trimming pared 0 bases from V and 7 bases from J, leaving 9 bases between. Germline values: CDR1 MNHEY, CDR2 SVGAGI. CDR3 in amino acids: CASSYSTGLGYTF. The CDR3 coding sequence is TGTGCCAGCAGTTACTCGACAGGACTTGGCTACACCTTC.

The CDR3 protein is CASMPSYTETRELFF. Here the CDR3 DNA reads TGTGCCAGCATGCCTAGCTACACGGAAACCAGGGAGCTGTTTTTT. The chain carries TRBV12-3 or TRBV12-4 and TRBJ2-2, with D possibly TRBD2 on 5 matching bases. V was clipped by 7 bases and J by 9 bases, with 21 bases between them. The CDR3 has 15 amino acids.

This clonotype showed up many times. The chain couples TRBV12-3 or TRBV12-4 to TRBJ2-1; D is undetermined. This CDR3 has 16 residues. V was pared by 8 bases and J by 0 bases, with 17 bases between. The CDR3 DNA follows: TGTGCCAGCCCACGGGTCTACCCGAGCTCCTACAATGAGCAGTTCTTC. It specifies CASPRVYPSSYNEQFF.

This clonotype was seen a few times. V gene TRBV7-9 combines with J gene TRBJ2-5, with a weak D call TRBD2 (6 bases). The germline V gene encodes CDR1 SEHNR and CDR2 FQNEAQ (reference sequence). V lost 5 bases, J lost 5 bases, and 9 bases lay in between. The CDR3 spans 12 residues. CDR3 bases: TGTGCCAGCAGCCGGGGGTTTGAGACCCAGTACTTC. Translated: CASSRGFETQYF.

This clonotype was recorded many times. The chain uses TRBV6-1 and TRBJ2-1; TRBD2 aligns across 10 bases. Trimming removed 5 bases from V and 3 bases from J; junction bases left unmatched: 4. The germline gives CDR1 MNHNS, CDR2 SASEGT. The CDR3 length is 15 residues. CDR3 nucleotides: TGTGCCAGCAGTCCGAGCGGGGGGGTCTACAATGAGCAGTTCTTC. Translation: CASSPSGGVYNEQFF.